This T cell receptor (beta chain) was identified in a study of OX40 agonist ivuxolimab in advanced cancers. With respect to the entire study: The costimulatory receptor OX40 (CD134) was targeted by ivuxolimab, a fully human IgG2 agonistic monoclonal antibody. Intravenous ivuxolimab was administered to patients every 2 weeks at six dose levels: 0.01, 0.1, 0.3, 1.5, 3 and 10 mg/kg. Of the approximately 50 dose-escalation patients, hepatocellular carcinoma was present in about 19, melanoma in approximately 15, renal cell carcinoma in 9 and head and neck cancer in 9. In the dose-escalation cohort, 82.7% of patients were male, and the mean age was around 60 years, with a range of roughly 20 to 85. Prior anti-PD-1, anti-PD-L1 or anti-CTLA-4 therapy was permitted, and checkpoint inhibitors had been received by around 40% of dose-escalation patients. Three dose-escalation patients achieved partial responses, one with hepatocellular carcinoma and two with cutaneous melanoma. The purpose of peripheral TCRbeta sequencing was to test whether ivuxolimab changed TCR sequence diversity and led to clonal T-cell expansion. The monotherapy dose-escalation portion (N ≈ 52 patients) of the phase I ivuxolimab trial is reported in the paper.

What the work shows at the level of the full study, not this receptor alone: Low levels of normalized T-cell clonal expansion were also seen in some patients who did not respond. In the 0.1-3.0 mg/kg groups, partial responders had among the lowest normalized peripheral clonal expansion, particularly in CD8+ T cells. Clonal expansion of both CD4+ and CD8+ blood T cells was observed from baseline to week 6 at doses 0.1 to 3.0 mg/kg. The antigen specificity of the peripheral T cells that underwent clonal expansion was not determined. After ivuxolimab, more expanded clones were found on average in CD8+ T cells than in CD4+ T cells.

The trial excluded patients who had a history of autoimmune disease or who were on systemic immunosuppression. In every dose cohort, peripheral blood was drawn for TCR sequencing at baseline, cycle 4 day 1, and cycle 7 day 1. Samples were obtained from an open-label, multicenter, first-in-human phase I dose-escalation trial of ivuxolimab. Adults with locally advanced or metastatic melanoma, renal cell carcinoma, hepatocellular carcinoma or head and neck squamous cell carcinoma were enrolled in the trial. CD4+ and CD8+ T cells were sorted separately from peripheral blood before TCR sequencing. Genomic DNA was isolated from the sorted cells so that the TCRbeta CDR3 region could be sequenced. The immunoSEQ Assay was used for sequencing of TCRbeta CDR3 regions. TCRdb re-hosts the immuneACCESS table, in-frame sequences only. Its copies lack some clones; in the studies checked, an unresolved V gene accounts for under half of them, and the cause for the rest is not known. For this sample the table gives 77,000 or so clones, of which 85% to 90% were detected only once. The ten most abundant clones make up roughly 2.1% of the sample.

As concerns this clone: Which antigen it targets is not known. Base quality data are lacking; no much larger clone is found one base away.

The germline V gene encodes CDR1 MNHEY and CDR2 SMNVEV (reference sequence). V and J are truncated by 4 bases and 0 bases respectively, leaving an intervening sequence of 11 bases. The CDR3 numbers 15 residues from cysteine through phenylalanine. The DNA shown is the 45-base CDR3, in frame from base 1. The sample in question was CD4+ or CD8+ T cells sorted from blood, obtained in a trial of the OX40 agonist ivuxolimab. The sequence came from an adult with an advanced solid tumor such as melanoma, head and neck, liver or kidney cancer. The chain is made from TRBV27 and TRBJ2-3; possibly the D gene is TRBD1, per 5 matching bases. The DNA sequence is as follows: TGTGCCAGCAGTTACCGACAGCCGAGCACAGATACGCAGTATTTT. This codes for CASSYRQPSTDTQYF.